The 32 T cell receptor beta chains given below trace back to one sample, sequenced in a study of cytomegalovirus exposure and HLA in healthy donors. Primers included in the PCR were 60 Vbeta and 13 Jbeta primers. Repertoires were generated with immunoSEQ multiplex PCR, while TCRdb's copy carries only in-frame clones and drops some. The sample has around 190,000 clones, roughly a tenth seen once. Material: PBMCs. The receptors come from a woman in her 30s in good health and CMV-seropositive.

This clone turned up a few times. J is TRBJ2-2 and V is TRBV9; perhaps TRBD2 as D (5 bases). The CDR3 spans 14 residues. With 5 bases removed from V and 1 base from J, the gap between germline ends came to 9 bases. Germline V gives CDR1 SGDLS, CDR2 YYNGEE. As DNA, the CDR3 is TGTGCCAGCAGTCCTAGCAGGAACACCGGGGAGCTGTTTTTT. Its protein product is CASSPSRNTGELFF. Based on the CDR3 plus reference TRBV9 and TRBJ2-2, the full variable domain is DSGVTQTPKHLITATGQRVTLRCSPRSGDLSVYWYQQSLDQGLQFLIQYYNGEERAKGNILERFSAQQFPDLHSELNLSSLELGDSALYFCASSPSRNTGELFFGEGSRLTVL.

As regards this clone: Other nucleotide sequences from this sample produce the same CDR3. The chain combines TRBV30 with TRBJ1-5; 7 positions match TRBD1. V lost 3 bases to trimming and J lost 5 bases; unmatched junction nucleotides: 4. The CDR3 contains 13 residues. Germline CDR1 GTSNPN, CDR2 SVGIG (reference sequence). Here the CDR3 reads CAWSGQGDQPQHF. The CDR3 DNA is TGTGCCTGGAGCGGTCAGGGGGATCAGCCCCAGCATTTT.

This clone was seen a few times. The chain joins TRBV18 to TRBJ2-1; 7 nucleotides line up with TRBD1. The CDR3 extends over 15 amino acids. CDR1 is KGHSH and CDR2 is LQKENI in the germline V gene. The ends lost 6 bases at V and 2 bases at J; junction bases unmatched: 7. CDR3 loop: CASSPAGTAYNEQFF. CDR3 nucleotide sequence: TGTGCCAGCTCGCCGGCCGGGACAGCCTACAATGAGCAGTTCTTC.

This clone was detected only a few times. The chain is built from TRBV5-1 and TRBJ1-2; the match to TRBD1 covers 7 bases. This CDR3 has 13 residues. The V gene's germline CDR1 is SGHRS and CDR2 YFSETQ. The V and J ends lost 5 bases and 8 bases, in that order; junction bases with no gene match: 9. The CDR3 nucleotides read TGCGCCAGCAGTCACAGGGGCCAAGGCGGCTACACCTTC. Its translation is CASSHRGQGGYTF.

The CDR3 bases are TGTGCCAGCAGATACGGCGAGCAGTACTTC. This codes for CASRYGEQYF. This rearrangement joins TRBV6-1 to TRBJ2-7, with D hard to call. Trimming removed 6 bases at V and 6 bases at J, with 6 bases between. The germline gives CDR1 MNHNS, CDR2 SASEGT. CDR3 size: 10 residues.

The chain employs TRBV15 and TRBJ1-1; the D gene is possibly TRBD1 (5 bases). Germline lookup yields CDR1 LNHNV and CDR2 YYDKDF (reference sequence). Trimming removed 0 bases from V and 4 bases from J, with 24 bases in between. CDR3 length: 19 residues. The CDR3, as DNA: TGTGCCACCAGCAGAGATAAGAGTGTAGGGACTAGAAGGAGCACTGAAGCTTTCTTT. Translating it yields CATSRDKSVGTRRSTEAFF.

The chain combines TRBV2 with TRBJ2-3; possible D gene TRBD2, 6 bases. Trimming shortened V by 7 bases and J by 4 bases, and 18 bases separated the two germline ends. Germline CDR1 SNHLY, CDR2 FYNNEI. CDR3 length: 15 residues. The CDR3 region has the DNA TGTGCCAGCACGTCGTGGAGGGCCGGCGCAGATACGCAGTATTTT. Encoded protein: CASTSWRAGADTQYF.

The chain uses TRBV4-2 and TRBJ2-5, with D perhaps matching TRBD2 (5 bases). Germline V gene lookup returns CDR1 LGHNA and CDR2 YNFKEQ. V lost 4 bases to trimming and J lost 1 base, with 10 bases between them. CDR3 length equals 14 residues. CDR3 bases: TGTGCCAGCAGCCTAGGACTTACCCAAGAGACCCAGTACTTC. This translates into CASSLGLTQETQYF.

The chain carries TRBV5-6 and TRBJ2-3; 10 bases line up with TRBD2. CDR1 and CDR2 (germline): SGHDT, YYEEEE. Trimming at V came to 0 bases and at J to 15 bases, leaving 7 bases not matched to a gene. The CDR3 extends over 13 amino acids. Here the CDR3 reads CASSLAPSGSIYF. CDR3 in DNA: TGTGCCAGCAGCTTGGCCCCTAGCGGGAGTATATATTTT.

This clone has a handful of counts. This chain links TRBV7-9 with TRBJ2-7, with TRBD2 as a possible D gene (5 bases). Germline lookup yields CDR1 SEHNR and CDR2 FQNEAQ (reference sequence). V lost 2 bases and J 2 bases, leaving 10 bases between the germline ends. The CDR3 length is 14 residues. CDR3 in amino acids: CASSLSGPTYEQYF. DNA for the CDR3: TGTGCCAGCAGCTTAAGCGGACCGACCTACGAGCAGTACTTC.

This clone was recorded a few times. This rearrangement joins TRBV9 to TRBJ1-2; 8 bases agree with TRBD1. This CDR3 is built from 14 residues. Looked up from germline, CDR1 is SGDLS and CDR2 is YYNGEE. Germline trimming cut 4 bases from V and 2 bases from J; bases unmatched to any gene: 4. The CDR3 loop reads CASSPTGVNYGYTF. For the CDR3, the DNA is TGTGCCAGCAGCCCGACAGGGGTCAACTATGGCTACACCTTC.

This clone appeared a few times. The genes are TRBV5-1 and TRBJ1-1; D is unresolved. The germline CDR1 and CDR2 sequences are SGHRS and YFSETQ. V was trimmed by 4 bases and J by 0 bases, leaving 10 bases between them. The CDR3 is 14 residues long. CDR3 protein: CASSLGGLNTEAFF. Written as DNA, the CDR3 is TGCGCCAGCAGCCTGGGAGGGCTGAACACTGAAGCTTTCTTT.

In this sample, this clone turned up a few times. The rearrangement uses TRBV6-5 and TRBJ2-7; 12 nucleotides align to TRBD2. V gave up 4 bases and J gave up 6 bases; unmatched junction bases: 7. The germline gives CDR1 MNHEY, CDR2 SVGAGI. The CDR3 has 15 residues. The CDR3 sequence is CASSSRLAGEGEQYF. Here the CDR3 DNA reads TGTGCCAGCAGTTCGCGACTAGCGGGAGAGGGCGAGCAGTACTTC.

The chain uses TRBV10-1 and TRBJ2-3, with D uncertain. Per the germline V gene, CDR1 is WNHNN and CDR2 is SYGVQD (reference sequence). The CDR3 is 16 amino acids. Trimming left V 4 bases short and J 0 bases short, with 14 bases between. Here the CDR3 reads CASSVISNPSTDTQYF. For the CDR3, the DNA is TGCGCCAGCAGTGTTATTTCTAACCCTAGCACAGATACGCAGTATTTT.

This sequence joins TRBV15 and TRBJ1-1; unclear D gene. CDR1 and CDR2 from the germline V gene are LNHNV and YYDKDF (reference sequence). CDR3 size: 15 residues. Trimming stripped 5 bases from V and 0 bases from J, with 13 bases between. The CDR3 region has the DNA TGTGCCACCAGCCCCCAGTCAGAGGTGAACACTGAAGCTTTCTTT. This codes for CATSPQSEVNTEAFF. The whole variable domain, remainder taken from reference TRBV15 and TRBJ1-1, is DAMVIQNPRYQVTQFGKPVTLSCSQTLNHNVMYWYQQKSSQAPKLLFHYYDKDFNNEADTPDNFQSRRPNTSFCFLDIRSPGLGDTAMYLCATSPQSEVNTEAFFGQGTRLTVV.

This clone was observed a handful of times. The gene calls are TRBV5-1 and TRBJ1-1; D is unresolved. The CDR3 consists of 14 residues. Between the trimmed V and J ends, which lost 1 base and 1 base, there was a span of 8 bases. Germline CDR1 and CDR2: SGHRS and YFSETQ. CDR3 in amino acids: CASSLTVTNTEAFF. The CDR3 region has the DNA TGCGCCAGCAGCTTGACAGTGACGAACACTGAAGCTTTCTTT. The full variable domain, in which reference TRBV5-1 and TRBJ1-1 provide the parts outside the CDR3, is KAGVTQTPRYLIKTRGQQVTLSCSPISGHRSVSWYQQTPGQGLQFLFEYFSETQRNKGNFPGRFSGRQFSNSRSEMNVSTLELGDSALYLCASSLTVTNTEAFFGQGTRLTVV.

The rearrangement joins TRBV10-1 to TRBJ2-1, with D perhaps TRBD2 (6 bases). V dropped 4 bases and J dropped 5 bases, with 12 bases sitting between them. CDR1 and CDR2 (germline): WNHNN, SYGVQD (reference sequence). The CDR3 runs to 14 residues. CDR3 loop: CASSGLASHNEQFF. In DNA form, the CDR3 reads TGCGCCAGCAGTGGGCTAGCGAGCCACAATGAGCAGTTCTTC.

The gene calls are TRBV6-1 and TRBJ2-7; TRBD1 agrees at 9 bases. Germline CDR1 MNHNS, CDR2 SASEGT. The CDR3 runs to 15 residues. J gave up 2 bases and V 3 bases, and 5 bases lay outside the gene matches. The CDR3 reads CASSEGTGTTYEQYF. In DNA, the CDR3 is TGTGCCAGCAGTGAGGGGACAGGGACAACCTACGAGCAGTACTTC.

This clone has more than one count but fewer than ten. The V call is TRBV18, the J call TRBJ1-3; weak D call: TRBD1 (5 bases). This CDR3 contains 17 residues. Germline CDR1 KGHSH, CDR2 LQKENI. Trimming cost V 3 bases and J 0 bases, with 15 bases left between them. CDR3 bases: TGTGCCAGCTCACCGTATCAGGGATTGGTCTCTGGAAACACCATATATTTT. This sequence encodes CASSPYQGLVSGNTIYF. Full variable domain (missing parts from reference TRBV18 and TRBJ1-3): NAGVMQNPRHLVRRRGQEARLRCSPMKGHSHVYWYRQLPEEGLKFMVYLQKENIIDESGMPKERFSAEFPKEGPSILRIQQVVRGDSAAYFCASSPYQGLVSGNTIYFGEGSWLTVV.

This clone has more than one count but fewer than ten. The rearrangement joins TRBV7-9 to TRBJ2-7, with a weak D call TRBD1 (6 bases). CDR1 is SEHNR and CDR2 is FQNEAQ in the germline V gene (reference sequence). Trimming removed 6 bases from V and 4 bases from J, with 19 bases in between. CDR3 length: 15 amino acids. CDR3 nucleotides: TGTGCCAGCAGTTCCACCGGGACATTGTTTTACGAGCAGTACTTC. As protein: CASSSTGTLFYEQYF.

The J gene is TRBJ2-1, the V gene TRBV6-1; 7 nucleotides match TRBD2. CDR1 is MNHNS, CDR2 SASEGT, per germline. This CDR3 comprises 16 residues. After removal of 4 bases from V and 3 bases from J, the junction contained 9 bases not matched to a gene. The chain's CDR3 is CASSAKTSPSYNEQFF. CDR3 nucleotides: TGTGCCAGCAGTGCAAAGACTAGCCCGAGCTACAATGAGCAGTTCTTC.

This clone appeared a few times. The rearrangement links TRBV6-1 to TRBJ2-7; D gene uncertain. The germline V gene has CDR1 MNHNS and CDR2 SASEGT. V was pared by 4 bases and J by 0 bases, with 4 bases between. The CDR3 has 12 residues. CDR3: CASSAHSYEQYF. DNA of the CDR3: TGTGCCAGCAGTGCCCACTCCTACGAGCAGTACTTC.

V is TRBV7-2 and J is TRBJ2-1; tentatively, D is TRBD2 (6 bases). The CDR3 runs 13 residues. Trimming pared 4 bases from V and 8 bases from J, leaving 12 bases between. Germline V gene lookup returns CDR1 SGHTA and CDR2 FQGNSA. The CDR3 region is CASSSRTTHEQFF. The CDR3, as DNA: TGTGCCAGCAGCTCAAGGACTACCCATGAGCAGTTCTTC.

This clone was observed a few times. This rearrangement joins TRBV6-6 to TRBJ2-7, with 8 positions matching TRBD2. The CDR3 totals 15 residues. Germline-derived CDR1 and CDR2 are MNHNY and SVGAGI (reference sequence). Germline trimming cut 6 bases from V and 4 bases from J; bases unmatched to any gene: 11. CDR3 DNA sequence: TGTGCCAGCAGGTCAGCAGCGGGAGTTTCTTACGAGCAGTACTTC. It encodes CASRSAAGVSYEQYF.

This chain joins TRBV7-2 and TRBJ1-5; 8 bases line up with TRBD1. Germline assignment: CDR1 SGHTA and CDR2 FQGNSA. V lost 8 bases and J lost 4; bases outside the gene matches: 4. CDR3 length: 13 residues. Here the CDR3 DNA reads TGTGCCAGCCGGACAGGGACGAATCAGCCCCAGCATTTT. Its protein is CASRTGTNQPQHF. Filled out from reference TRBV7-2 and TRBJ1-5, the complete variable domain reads GAGVSQSPSNKVTEKGKDVELRCDPISGHTALYWYRQSLGQGLEFLIYFQGNSAPDKSGLPSDRFSAERTGGSVSTLTIQRTQQEDSAVYLCASRTGTNQPQHFGDGTRLSIL.

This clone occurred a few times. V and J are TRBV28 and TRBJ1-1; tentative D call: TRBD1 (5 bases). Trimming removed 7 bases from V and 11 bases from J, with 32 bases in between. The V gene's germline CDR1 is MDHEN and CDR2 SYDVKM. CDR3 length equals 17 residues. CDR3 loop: CASNHPRGPNGSKRAFF. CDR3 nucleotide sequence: TGTGCCAGCAATCATCCTAGGGGCCCGAACGGATCCAAGAGGGCTTTCTTT.

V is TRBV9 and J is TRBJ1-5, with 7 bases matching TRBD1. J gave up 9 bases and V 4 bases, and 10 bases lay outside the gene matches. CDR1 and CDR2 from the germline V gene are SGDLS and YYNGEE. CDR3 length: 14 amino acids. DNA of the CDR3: TGTGCCAGCAGCCTCCGGACAGGCAGCGGGCCCCAGCATTTT. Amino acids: CASSLRTGSGPQHF.

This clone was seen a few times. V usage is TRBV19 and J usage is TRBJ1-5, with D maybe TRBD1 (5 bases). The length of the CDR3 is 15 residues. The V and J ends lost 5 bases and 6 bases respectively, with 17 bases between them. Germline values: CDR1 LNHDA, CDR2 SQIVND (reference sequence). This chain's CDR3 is CASSGWDGGIQPQHF. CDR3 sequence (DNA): TGTGCCAGTAGTGGGTGGGACGGAGGGATTCAGCCCCAGCATTTT.

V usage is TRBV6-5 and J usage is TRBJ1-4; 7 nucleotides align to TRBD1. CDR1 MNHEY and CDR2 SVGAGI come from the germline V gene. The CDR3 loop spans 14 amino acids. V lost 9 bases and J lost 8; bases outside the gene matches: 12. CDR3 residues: CASHKGQLEEKLFF. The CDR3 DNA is TGTGCCAGTCACAAGGGACAGCTTGAAGAAAAACTGTTTTTT.

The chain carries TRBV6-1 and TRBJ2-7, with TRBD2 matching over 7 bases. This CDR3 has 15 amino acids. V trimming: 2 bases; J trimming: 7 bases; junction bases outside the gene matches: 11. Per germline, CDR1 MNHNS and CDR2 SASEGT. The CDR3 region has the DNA TGTGCCAGCAGTGAATGGGGCGGGAGAAGGAAAGAGCAGTACTTC. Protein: CASSEWGGRRKEQYF.

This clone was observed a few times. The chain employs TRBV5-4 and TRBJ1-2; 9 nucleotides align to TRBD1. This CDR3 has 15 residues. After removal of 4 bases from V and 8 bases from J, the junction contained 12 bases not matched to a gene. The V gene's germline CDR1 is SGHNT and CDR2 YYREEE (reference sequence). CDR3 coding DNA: TGTGCCAGCAGCGACGCACAGGGGGCGCGATTCGGCTACACCTTC. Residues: CASSDAQGARFGYTF. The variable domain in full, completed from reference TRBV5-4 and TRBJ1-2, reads ETGVTQSPTHLIKTRGQQVTLRCSSQSGHNTVSWYQQALGQGPQFIFQYYREEENGRGNFPPRFSGLQFPNYSSELNVNALELDDSALYLCASSDAQGARFGYTFGSGTRLTVV.

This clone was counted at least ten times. The CDR3 bases are TGTGCCTGGGCGAGACTGGACAATGAGCAGTTCTTC. Protein: CAWARLDNEQFF. The chain links TRBV30 to TRBJ2-1; D call uncertain. This CDR3 contains 12 residues. The germline gives CDR1 GTSNPN, CDR2 SVGIG (reference sequence). Trimming removed 5 bases from V and 5 bases from J, with 10 bases in between.